These 6 T cell receptor beta chains were sequenced from one sample in a study of PD-1 blockade in classical Hodgkin lymphoma. Time point specified: cycle 4 day 1 (C4D1), after around six weeks of nivolumab. The patients all showed relapse after autologous stem cell transplantation, while their brentuximab vedotin exposure varied. Here immunoSEQ multiplex PCR was the method, and the copy in TCRdb shows in-frame clones only, minus some. The repertoire holds 75,000 to 95,000 clones, with 83% as singletons. This sample comprised peripheral blood mononuclear cells (PBMCs), obtained before the fourth cycle of nivolumab. Receptor source: a human donor with classical Hodgkin lymphoma.

This clone was seen just once. The CDR3 protein is CASSKGEGGVYEQYF. The DNA of the CDR3 is TGTGCCAGCTCAAAGGGGGAGGGTGGGGTCTACGAGCAGTACTTC. The rearrangement joins TRBV6-5 to TRBJ2-7, with D possibly TRBD2 on 7 matching bases. CDR3 length: 15 amino acids. V was trimmed by 8 bases and J by 3 bases, leaving 20 bases between them. CDR1 is MNHEY and CDR2 is SVGAGI in the germline V gene.

The genes are TRBV28 and TRBJ1-5; 8 nucleotides line up with TRBD1. V gave up 6 bases and J gave up 0 bases; unmatched junction bases: 10. The germline CDR1 and CDR2 sequences are MDHEN and SYDVKM. This CDR3 region has 17 residues. The CDR3 protein is CASSPDRVGYSNQPQHF. The CDR3 nucleotides read TGTGCCAGCAGCCCGGACAGGGTGGGATATAGCAATCAGCCCCAGCATTTT.

This clone came up a few times. The chain carries TRBV7-9 and TRBJ1-1, with D unresolved. The CDR3 extends over 12 amino acids. V was shortened by 5 bases and J by 8 bases, with 12 bases between the two germline ends. Germline V gene lookup returns CDR1 SEHNR and CDR2 FQNEAQ (reference sequence). CDR3 sequence (DNA): TGTGCCAGCAGCCCATCGGGCGTAGAAGCTTTCTTT. Its protein is CASSPSGVEAFF. The variable domain in full, completed from reference TRBV7-9 and TRBJ1-1, reads DTGVSQNPRHKITKRGQNVTFRCDPISEHNRLYWYRQTLGQGPEFLTYFQNEAQLEKSRLLSDRFSAERPKGSFSTLEIQRTEQGDSAMYLCASSPSGVEAFFGQGTRLTVV.

The chain carries TRBV4-2 and TRBJ1-5; 9 bases are a match to TRBD1. The ends lost 0 bases at V and 6 bases at J; junction bases unmatched: 6. CDR3 size: 16 residues. CDR1 and CDR2 from the germline V gene are LGHNA and YNFKEQ. Here the CDR3 DNA reads TGTGCCAGCAGCCAAGACCCCGGGACAGGGAGTCAGCCCCAGCATTTT. Translated: CASSQDPGTGSQPQHF.

The chain links TRBV18 to TRBJ2-5, with TRBD2 identical over 7 bases. The CDR3 contains 16 residues. Trimming took 0 bases from V and 3 from J; bases not matched to a gene: 7. CDR1 KGHSH and CDR2 LQKENI come from the germline V gene. CDR3 coding DNA: TGTGCCAGCTCACCACCGGCGGCTAGCGGAAAAGAGACCCAGTACTTC. Translated: CASSPPAASGKETQYF. The variable domain in full, with the rest retrieved from reference TRBV18 and TRBJ2-5, is NAGVMQNPRHLVRRRGQEARLRCSPMKGHSHVYWYRQLPEEGLKFMVYLQKENIIDESGMPKERFSAEFPKEGPSILRIQQVVRGDSAAYFCASSPPAASGKETQYFGPGTRLLVL.

V gene TRBV5-1 combines with J gene TRBJ1-5; 8 bases are a match to TRBD1. Germline V lookup: CDR1 SGHRS, CDR2 YFSETQ. Germline trimming cut 4 bases from V and 2 bases from J; bases unmatched to any gene: 5. There are 15 residues in the CDR3. CDR3 loop: CASSPGGPGNQPQHF. CDR3 coding DNA: TGCGCCAGCAGCCCAGGGGGCCCTGGCAATCAGCCCCAGCATTTT.